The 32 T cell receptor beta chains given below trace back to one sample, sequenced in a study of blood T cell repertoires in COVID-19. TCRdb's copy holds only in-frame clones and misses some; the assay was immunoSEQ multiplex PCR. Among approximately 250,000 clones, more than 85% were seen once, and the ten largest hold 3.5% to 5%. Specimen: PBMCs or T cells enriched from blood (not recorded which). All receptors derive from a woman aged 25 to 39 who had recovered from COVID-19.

The CDR3 DNA sequence: TGTGCCACCAGTGACCCTCATTCCCGGGGCCAAGAGACCCAGTACTTC. Translated: CATSDPHSRGQETQYF. The chain is built from TRBV24-1 and TRBJ2-5; D possibly corresponds to TRBD2 (5 bases). Germline CDR1 and CDR2: KGHDR and SFDVKD. Trimming took off 4 bases at V and 1 base at J, with 15 bases between the two ends. This CDR3 comprises 16 residues.

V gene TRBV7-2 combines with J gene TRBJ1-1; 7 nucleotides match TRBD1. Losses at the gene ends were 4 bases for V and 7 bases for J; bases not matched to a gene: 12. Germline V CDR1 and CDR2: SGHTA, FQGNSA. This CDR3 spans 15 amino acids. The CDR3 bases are TGTGCCAGCAGCTCCAGGGGGAGCCCAAGGAATGAAGCTTTCTTT. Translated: CASSSRGSPRNEAFF.

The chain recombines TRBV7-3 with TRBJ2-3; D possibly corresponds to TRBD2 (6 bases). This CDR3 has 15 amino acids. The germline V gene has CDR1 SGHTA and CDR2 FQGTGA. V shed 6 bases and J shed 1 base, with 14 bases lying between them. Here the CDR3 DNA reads TGTGCCAGCAGTCTCTATCCTAGCGGCACAGATACGCAGTATTTT. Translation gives CASSLYPSGTDTQYF.

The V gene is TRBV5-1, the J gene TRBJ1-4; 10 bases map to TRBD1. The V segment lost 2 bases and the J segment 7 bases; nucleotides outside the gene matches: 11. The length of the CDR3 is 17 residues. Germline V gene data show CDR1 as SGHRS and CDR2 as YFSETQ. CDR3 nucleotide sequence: TGCGCCAGCAGCTTTGGACAGGGGGAACTCGGTATTGAAAAACTGTTTTTT. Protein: CASSFGQGELGIEKLFF.

The CDR3 DNA reads TGTGCCAGCAGCCAAGATTCCCAGGGTACCTATGGCTACACCTTC. It translates to CASSQDSQGTYGYTF. V usage is TRBV3-1 (or the pseudogene TRBV3-2) and J usage is TRBJ1-2; TRBD1 might be the D (5 bases). The CDR3 spans 15 residues. Germline CDR1 LGHDT, CDR2 YNNKEL (reference sequence). Trimming took off 0 bases at V and 4 bases at J, with 12 bases between the two ends.

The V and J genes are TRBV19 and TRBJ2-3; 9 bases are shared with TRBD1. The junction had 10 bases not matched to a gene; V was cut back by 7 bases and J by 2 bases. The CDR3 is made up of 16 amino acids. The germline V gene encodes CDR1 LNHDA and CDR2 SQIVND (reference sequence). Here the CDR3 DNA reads TGTGCCAGTACCCCGATAGGGGACAGGGACACAGATACGCAGTATTTT. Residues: CASTPIGDRDTDTQYF. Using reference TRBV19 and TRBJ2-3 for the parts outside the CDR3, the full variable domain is DGGITQSPKYLFRKEGQNVTLSCEQNLNHDAMYWYRQDPGQGLRLIYYSQIVNDFQKGDIAEGYSVSREKKESFPLTVTSAQKNPTAFYLCASTPIGDRDTDTQYFGPGTRLTVL.

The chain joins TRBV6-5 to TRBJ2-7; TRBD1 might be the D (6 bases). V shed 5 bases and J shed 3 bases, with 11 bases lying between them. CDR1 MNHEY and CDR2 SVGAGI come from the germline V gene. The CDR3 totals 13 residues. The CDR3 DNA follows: TGTGCCAGCAGTCGAGGGACAATCTACGAGCAGTACTTC. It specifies CASSRGTIYEQYF.

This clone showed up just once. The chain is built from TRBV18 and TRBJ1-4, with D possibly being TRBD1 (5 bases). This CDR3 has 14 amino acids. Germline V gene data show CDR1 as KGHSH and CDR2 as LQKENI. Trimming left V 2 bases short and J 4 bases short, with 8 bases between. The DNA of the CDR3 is TGTGCCAGCTCACCAGAGGGACTTAATGAAAAACTGTTTTTT. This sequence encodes CASSPEGLNEKLFF.

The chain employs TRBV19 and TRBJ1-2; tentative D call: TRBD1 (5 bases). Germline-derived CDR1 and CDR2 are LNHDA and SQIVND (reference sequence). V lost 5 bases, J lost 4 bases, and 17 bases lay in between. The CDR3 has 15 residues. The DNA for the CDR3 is TGTGCCAGTAGTTATCCGGACACCTGGGCCTATGGCTACACCTTC. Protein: CASSYPDTWAYGYTF.

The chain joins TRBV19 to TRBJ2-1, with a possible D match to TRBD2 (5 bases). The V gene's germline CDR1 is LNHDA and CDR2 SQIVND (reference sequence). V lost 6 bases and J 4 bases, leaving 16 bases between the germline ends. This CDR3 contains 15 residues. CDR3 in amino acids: CASRMASPSYNEQFF. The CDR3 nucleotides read TGTGCCAGTAGGATGGCTAGCCCATCTTACAATGAGCAGTTCTTC.

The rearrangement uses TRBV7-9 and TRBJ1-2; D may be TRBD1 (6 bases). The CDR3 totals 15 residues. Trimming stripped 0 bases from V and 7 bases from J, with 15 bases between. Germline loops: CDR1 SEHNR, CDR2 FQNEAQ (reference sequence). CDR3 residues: CASSLAGQGLIGYTF. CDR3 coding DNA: TGTGCCAGCAGCTTAGCGGGCCAGGGGTTGATTGGCTACACCTTC.

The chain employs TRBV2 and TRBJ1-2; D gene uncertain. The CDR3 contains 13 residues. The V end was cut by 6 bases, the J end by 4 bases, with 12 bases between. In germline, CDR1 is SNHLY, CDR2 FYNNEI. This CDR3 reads CASSPMTGYGYTF. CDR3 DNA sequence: TGTGCCAGCAGCCCCATGACGGGCTATGGCTACACCTTC.

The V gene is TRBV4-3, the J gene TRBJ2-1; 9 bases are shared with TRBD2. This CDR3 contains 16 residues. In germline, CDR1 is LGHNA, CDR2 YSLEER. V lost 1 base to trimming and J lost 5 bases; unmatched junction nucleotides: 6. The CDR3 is CASSQAASGTHNEQFF. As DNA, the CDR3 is TGCGCCAGCAGCCAAGCGGCTAGCGGGACCCACAATGAGCAGTTCTTC.

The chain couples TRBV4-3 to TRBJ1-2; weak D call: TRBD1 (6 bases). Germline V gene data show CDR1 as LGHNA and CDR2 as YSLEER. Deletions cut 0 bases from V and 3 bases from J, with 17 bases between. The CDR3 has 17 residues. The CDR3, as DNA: TGCGCCAGCAGCCAAGAGGACAGCCCGTGGGGCGACTATGGCTACACCTTC. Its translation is CASSQEDSPWGDYGYTF.

The CDR3 DNA sequence: TGTGCCAGTAGTATAGAGGGCTTTTCAGATACGCAGTATTTT. Translated: CASSIEGFSDTQYF. V is TRBV19 and J is TRBJ2-3; D call uncertain. This CDR3 region has 14 residues. V was trimmed by 0 bases and J by 4 bases, leaving 8 bases between them. The germline V gene has CDR1 LNHDA and CDR2 SQIVND (reference sequence).

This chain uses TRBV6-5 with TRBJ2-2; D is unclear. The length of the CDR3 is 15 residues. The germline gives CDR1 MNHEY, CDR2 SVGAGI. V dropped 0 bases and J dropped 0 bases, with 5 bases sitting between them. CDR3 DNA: TGTGCCAGCAGTTACTCGGCCGCGAACACCGGGGAGCTGTTTTTT. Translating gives CASSYSAANTGELFF.

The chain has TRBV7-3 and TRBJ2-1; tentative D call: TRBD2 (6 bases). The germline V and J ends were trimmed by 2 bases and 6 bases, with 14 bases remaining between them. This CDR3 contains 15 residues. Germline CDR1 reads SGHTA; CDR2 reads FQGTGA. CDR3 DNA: TGTGCCAGCAGCTTAGGCGGGACTGCCACCAATGAGCAGTTCTTC. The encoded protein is CASSLGGTATNEQFF.

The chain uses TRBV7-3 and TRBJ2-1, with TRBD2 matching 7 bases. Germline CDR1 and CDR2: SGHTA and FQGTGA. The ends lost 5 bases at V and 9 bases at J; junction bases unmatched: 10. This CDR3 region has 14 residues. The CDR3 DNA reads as TGTGCCAGCAGCCGTACTAGCGCCCCCGGTGAGCAGTTCTTC. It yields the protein CASSRTSAPGEQFF.

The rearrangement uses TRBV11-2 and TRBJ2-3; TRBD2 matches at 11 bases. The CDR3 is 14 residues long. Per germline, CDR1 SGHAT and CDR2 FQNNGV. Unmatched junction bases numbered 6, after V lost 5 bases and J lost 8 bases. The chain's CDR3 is CASSPISGRGTQYF. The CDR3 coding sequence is TGTGCCAGCAGCCCAATTAGCGGGAGGGGTACGCAGTATTTT.

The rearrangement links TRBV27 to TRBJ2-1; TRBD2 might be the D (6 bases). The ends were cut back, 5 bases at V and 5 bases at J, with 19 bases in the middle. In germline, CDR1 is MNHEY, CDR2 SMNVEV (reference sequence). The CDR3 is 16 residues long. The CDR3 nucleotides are TGTGCCAGCAGTGCTAGTTGGCGGGAAACCCACAATGAGCAGTTCTTC. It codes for CASSASWRETHNEQFF.

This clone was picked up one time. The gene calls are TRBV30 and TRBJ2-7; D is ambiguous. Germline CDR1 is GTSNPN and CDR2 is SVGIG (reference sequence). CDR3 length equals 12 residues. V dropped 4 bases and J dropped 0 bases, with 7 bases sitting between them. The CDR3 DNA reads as TGTGCCTGGAATTTAAACTCCTACGAGCAGTACTTC. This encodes CAWNLNSYEQYF. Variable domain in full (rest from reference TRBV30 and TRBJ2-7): SQTIHQWPATLVQPVGSPLSLECTVEGTSNPNLYWYRQAAGRGLQLLFYSVGIGQISSEVPQNLSASRPQDRQFILSSKKLLLSDSGFYLCAWNLNSYEQYFGPGTRLTVT.

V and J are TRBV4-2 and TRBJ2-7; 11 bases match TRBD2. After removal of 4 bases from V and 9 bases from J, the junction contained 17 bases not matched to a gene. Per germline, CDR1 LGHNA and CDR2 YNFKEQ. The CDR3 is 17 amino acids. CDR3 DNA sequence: TGTGCCAGCAGCCCCAGGGGGGATACTAGCGGGAGTGAGGGGCAGTACTTC. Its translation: CASSPRGDTSGSEGQYF.

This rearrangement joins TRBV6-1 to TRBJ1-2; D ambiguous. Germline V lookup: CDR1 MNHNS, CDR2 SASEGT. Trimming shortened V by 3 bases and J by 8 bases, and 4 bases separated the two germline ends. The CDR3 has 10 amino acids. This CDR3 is CASSEGGYTF. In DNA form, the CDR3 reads TGTGCCAGCAGTGAGGGCGGCTACACCTTC.

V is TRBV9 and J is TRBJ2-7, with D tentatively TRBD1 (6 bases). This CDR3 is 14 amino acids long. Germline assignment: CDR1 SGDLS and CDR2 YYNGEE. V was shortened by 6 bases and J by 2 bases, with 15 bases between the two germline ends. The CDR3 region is CASNEGGAAYEQYF. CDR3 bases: TGTGCCAGCAACGAAGGGGGAGCAGCCTACGAGCAGTACTTC.

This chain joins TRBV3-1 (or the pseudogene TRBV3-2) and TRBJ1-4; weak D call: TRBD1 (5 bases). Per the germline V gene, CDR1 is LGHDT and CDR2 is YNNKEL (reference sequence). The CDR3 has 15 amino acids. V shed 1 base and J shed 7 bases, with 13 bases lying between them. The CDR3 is CASSQVVAGSEKLFF. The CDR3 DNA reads TGTGCCAGCAGCCAAGTCGTGGCAGGGTCTGAAAAACTGTTTTTT.

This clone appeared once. In DNA form, the CDR3 reads TGTGCCAGCTCACCAACCGAGAGACAGGGGGCTGAAGCTTTCTTT. Translation: CASSPTERQGAEAFF. The chain combines TRBV18 with TRBJ1-1; 9 positions agree with TRBD1. Germline CDR1 KGHSH, CDR2 LQKENI. The length of the CDR3 is 15 residues. V shed 2 bases and J 6 bases; nucleotides not matched to a gene: 7.

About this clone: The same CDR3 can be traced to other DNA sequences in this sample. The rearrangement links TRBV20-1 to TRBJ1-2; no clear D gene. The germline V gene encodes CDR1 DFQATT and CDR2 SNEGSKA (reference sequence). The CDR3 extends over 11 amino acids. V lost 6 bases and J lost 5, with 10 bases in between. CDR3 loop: CSARTVYGYTF. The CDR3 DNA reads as TGCAGTGCCCGGACTGTTTATGGCTACACCTTC.

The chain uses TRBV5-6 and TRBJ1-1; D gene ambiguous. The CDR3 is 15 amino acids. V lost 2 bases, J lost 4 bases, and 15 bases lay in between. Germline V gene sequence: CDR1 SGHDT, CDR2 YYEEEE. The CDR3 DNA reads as TGTGCCAGCAGCTTTTATACCCAGGTCGGCACTGAAGCTTTCTTT. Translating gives CASSFYTQVGTEAFF.

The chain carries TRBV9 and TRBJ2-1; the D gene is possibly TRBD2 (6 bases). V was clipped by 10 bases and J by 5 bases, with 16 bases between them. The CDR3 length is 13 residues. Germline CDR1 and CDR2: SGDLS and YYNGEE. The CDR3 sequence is CASRSAGNNEQFF. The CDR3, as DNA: TGTGCCTCCCGGTCGGCGGGAAACAATGAGCAGTTCTTC.

CDR3 amino acids: CARSCRGTSVFGGELFF. The CDR3 DNA reads as TGTGCCAGAAGCTGCCGCGGGACTAGCGTATTTGGCGGGGAGCTGTTTTTT. The V call is TRBV5-3, the J call TRBJ2-2, with 10 nucleotides matching TRBD2. TRBV5-3 is designated an ORF whose function remains uncertain. V lost 3 bases, J lost 7 bases, and 12 bases stayed unmatched. The CDR3 consists of 17 residues.

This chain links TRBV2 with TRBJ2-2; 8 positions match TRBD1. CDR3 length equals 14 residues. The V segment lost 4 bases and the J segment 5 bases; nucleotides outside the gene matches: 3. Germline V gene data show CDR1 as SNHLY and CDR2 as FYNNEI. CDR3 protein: CASSGQGTTGELFF. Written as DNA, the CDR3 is TGTGCCAGCAGTGGACAGGGGACTACCGGGGAGCTGTTTTTT.

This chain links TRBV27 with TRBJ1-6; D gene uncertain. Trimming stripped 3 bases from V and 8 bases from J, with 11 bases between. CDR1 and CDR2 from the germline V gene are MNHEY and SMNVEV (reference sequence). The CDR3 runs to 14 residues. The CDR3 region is CASSFWSGDSPLHF. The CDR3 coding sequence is TGTGCCAGCAGTTTTTGGTCAGGCGATTCACCCCTCCACTTT.